A selection of T cell receptor beta chains follows, all from one sample in a study of T cell responses to AZD1222 COVID-19 vaccine. Libraries were prepared by immunoSEQ multiplex PCR; TCRdb keeps only in-frame clonotypes and omits some of them. The sample yields about 94,000 clones, around 90% seen once. The sample was peripheral blood, taken on day 0 of AZD1222 vaccination. These receptor sequences come from an adult in good health. Each CDR3 is given with its conserved first and last residue. D genes are given only for firm matches. The size of a clone is reported for some rows only, either as once, few or many, or as a class for expanded clones.

d_gene,abundance,v_gene,j_gene,CDR3aa,CDR3nt
TRBD1,NA,TRBV18,TRBJ1-2,CASSPGQSYYGYTF,TGTGCCAGCTCCCCGGGACAGTCCTACTATGGCTACACCTTC
TRBD1,NA,TRBV23-1,TRBJ1-2,CASSHRDSLYGYTF,TGCGCCAGCAGTCACCGGGACAGCCTCTATGGCTACACCTTC
TRBD1,NA,TRBV7-2,TRBJ1-1,CASSYRGAAEAFF,TGTGCCAGCAGCTACAGGGGAGCGGCGGAAGCTTTCTTT
NA,once,TRBV27,TRBJ1-1,CASSLWAGVGVNTEAFF,TGTGCCAGCAGTTTATGGGCGGGGGTGGGGGTGAACACTGAAGCTTTCTTT
NA,NA,TRBV12-3/TRBV12-4,TRBJ2-5,CASSQGETQYF,TGTGCCAGCAGCCAGGGGGAGACCCAGTACTTC
NA,NA,TRBV6-2/TRBV6-3,TRBJ1-1,CASSDGPLEAFF,TGTGCCAGCAGCGACGGGCCGCTTGAAGCTTTCTTT
TRBD2,NA,TRBV7-2,TRBJ2-1,CASSLVAGPGGEQFF,TGTGCCAGCAGCTTAGTAGCGGGCCCTGGGGGTGAGCAGTTCTTC
NA,NA,TRBV10-3,TRBJ1-1,CAISEPGAVNTEAFF,TGTGCCATCAGTGAGCCCGGGGCCGTGAACACTGAAGCTTTCTTT
NA,few,TRBV5-4,TRBJ2-7,CASSTGGKVYEQYF,TGTGCCAGCAGTACCGGGGGAAAGGTCTACGAGCAGTACTTC
NA,NA,TRBV5-6,TRBJ2-7,CASSFKYNEQYF,TGTGCCAGCAGCTTCAAGTACAACGAGCAGTACTTC
TRBD1,NA,TRBV6-2/TRBV6-3,TRBJ1-5,CASSSTGGNQPQHF,TGTGCCAGCAGTTCGACAGGGGGGAATCAGCCCCAGCATTTT
NA,many,TRBV7-6,TRBJ2-1,CASSLDIPNNEQFF,TGTGCCAGCAGCTTAGATATCCCCAACAATGAGCAGTTCTTC
TRBD1,NA,TRBV5-1,TRBJ1-5,CASSRTGEPDQPQHF,TGCGCCAGCAGCCGGACAGGCGAACCCGATCAGCCCCAGCATTTT
TRBD2,NA,TRBV9,TRBJ2-5,CASSVGTSGVQETQYF,TGTGCCAGCAGCGTAGGGACTAGCGGGGTCCAAGAGACCCAGTACTTC
NA,few,TRBV14,TRBJ1-1,CASSQMTEAFF,TGTGCCAGCAGCCAAATGACAGAAGCTTTCTTT
TRBD1,NA,TRBV13,TRBJ1-1,CASSSGQGRGTEAFF,TGTGCCAGCAGCTCCGGACAGGGTAGGGGTACTGAAGCTTTCTTT
NA,NA,TRBV10-3,TRBJ2-7,CAISVADPPYEQYF,TGTGCCATCAGTGTAGCGGACCCCCCCTACGAGCAGTACTTC
NA,few,TRBV16,TRBJ1-6,CASSQSGGYYSYNSPLHF,TGTGCCAGCAGCCAATCGGGGGGGTACTACTCCTATAATTCACCCCTCCACTTT
NA,few,TRBV19,TRBJ1-2,CASSIVVHTPDGYTF,TGTGCCAGTAGTATAGTGGTCCACACTCCCGATGGCTACACCTTC
TRBD1,NA,TRBV28,TRBJ1-5,CASRSRQGSNQPQHF,TGTGCCAGCAGGAGTCGACAGGGATCCAATCAGCCCCAGCATTTT
NA,NA,TRBV19,TRBJ2-7,CASSIAGSSYEQYF,TGTGCCAGTAGTATCGCAGGGAGCTCCTACGAGCAGTACTTC
NA,NA,TRBV6-6,TRBJ1-1,CASTLQTNTEAFF,TGTGCCAGCACGTTACAGACGAACACTGAAGCTTTCTTT
NA,NA,TRBV27,TRBJ1-2,CASSLSFGLPHGYTF,TGTGCCAGCAGTTTATCGTTTGGCTTACCTCATGGCTACACCTTC
NA,NA,TRBV7-3,TRBJ1-3,CASSLMADPSGNTIYF,TGTGCCAGCAGCTTAATGGCCGACCCCTCTGGAAACACCATATATTTT
TRBD1,NA,TRBV18,TRBJ1-3,CASSETGNSGNTIYF,TGTGCCAGCTCAGAGACAGGGAACTCTGGAAACACCATATATTTT
NA,NA,TRBV11-3,TRBJ2-2,CASSWTFQTNTGELFF,TGTGCCAGCAGCTGGACGTTTCAGACGAACACCGGGGAGCTGTTTTTT
NA,NA,TRBV14,TRBJ1-2,CASSQSGSYGYTF,TGTGCCAGCAGCCAATCAGGTTCCTATGGCTACACCTTC
TRBD1,once,TRBV9,TRBJ1-3,CASSYPGQGNTIYF,TGTGCCAGCAGCTACCCGGGACAGGGAAACACCATATATTTT
TRBD1,NA,TRBV19,TRBJ1-5,CASSPGQGAYQPQHF,TGTGCCAGTAGTCCCGGACAGGGGGCTTATCAGCCCCAGCATTTT
TRBD2,NA,TRBV7-9,TRBJ2-1,CASSLLWTSGGQGDEQFF,TGTGCCAGCAGCTTATTGTGGACTAGCGGGGGTCAAGGGGATGAGCAGTTCTTC
NA,NA,TRBV18,TRBJ1-1,CASSPFGEGGTEAFF,TGTGCCAGCTCACCATTCGGGGAGGGGGGAACTGAAGCTTTCTTT
NA,NA,TRBV5-1,TRBJ1-6,CASSFLPTPRYSPLHF,TGCGCCAGCAGCTTCCTGCCGACACCTAGGTATTCACCCCTCCACTTT
NA,NA,TRBV5-6,TRBJ1-6,CASSPGAEYSYNSPLHF,TGTGCCAGCAGCCCGGGGGCAGAGTACTCCTATAATTCACCCCTCCACTTT
NA,NA,TRBV5-1,TRBJ1-1,CASSLAPGNTEAFF,TGCGCCAGCAGCTTGGCCCCAGGGAACACTGAAGCTTTCTTT
TRBD1,NA,TRBV5-1,TRBJ2-1,CASSPGQGLRSYNEQFF,TGCGCCAGCAGCCCGGGACAGGGTTTAAGGTCCTACAATGAGCAGTTCTTC
NA,NA,TRBV2,TRBJ1-1,CASSGEGGAAEAFF,TGTGCCAGCAGTGGTGAGGGGGGCGCGGCTGAAGCTTTCTTT
NA,NA,TRBV12-3/TRBV12-4,TRBJ2-1,CASSLGYNEQFF,TGTGCCAGCAGTTTAGGGTACAATGAGCAGTTCTTC
TRBD1,few,TRBV6-6,TRBJ1-4,CASSYPGTGHEKLFF,TGTGCCAGCAGTTATCCCGGGACAGGGCATGAAAAACTGTTTTTT
TRBD1,NA,TRBV2,TRBJ2-7,CASSTTGAVPYEQYF,TGTGCCAGCAGCACCACAGGGGCTGTACCCTACGAGCAGTACTTC
NA,NA,TRBV5-6,TRBJ2-7,CASGGYEQYF,TGTGCCAGCGGGGGATACGAGCAGTACTTC
TRBD1,NA,TRBV9,TRBJ1-1,CASSARQGNTEAFF,TGTGCCAGCAGCGCCCGACAGGGGAACACTGAAGCTTTCTTT
TRBD1,NA,TRBV27,TRBJ1-5,CASSSDPNRGGQPQHF,TGTGCCAGCAGTTCCGACCCCAACAGGGGGGGTCAGCCCCAGCATTTT
TRBD1,once,TRBV6-6,TRBJ2-5,CASSYRRQGGRETQYF,TGTGCCAGCAGTTACCGCCGACAGGGGGGGCGGGAGACCCAGTACTTC
TRBD2,once,TRBV11-1,TRBJ2-3,CASSLASRLARTDTQYF,TGTGCCAGCAGCTTAGCAAGTCGACTAGCGCGTACAGATACGCAGTATTTT
NA,NA,TRBV7-3,TRBJ2-3,CASSSGQTTDTQYF,TGTGCCAGCAGCTCTGGACAGACCACAGATACGCAGTATTTT
NA,NA,TRBV7-2,TRBJ1-3,CASSLDRFGGNTIYF,TGTGCCAGCAGCCTGGACAGATTCGGCGGAAACACCATATATTTT
NA,NA,TRBV23-1,TRBJ1-6,CASSQSFVADNSPLHF,TGCGCCAGCAGTCAATCTTTTGTGGCAGATAATTCACCCCTCCACTTT
NA,NA,TRBV2,TRBJ1-3,CASSENDQRVGNTIYF,TGTGCCAGCAGTGAAAACGATCAGAGGGTAGGAAACACCATATATTTT
NA,NA,TRBV15,TRBJ2-7,CATSKTIGGSYEQYF,TGTGCCACCAGCAAGACGATTGGCGGCTCCTACGAGCAGTACTTC
NA,NA,TRBV6-2/TRBV6-3,TRBJ1-4,CASSYRQATNEKLFF,TGTGCCAGCAGTTACCGACAGGCAACTAATGAAAAACTGTTTTTT
NA,NA,TRBV7-2,TRBJ1-4,CASSLGGISEKLFF,TGTGCCAGCAGCTTAGGGGGAATAAGTGAAAAACTGTTTTTT
NA,NA,TRBV24-1,TRBJ1-5,CATRTVRRPQHF,TGTGCCACTCGGACGGTGCGGCGGCCCCAGCATTTT
NA,NA,TRBV12-3/TRBV12-4,TRBJ2-7,CASSPQGAEQYF,TGTGCCAGCAGTCCACAGGGCGCCGAGCAGTACTTC
NA,NA,TRBV6-1,TRBJ1-5,CASSDNRRTNQPQHF,TGTGCCAGCAGTGATAACAGACGGACCAATCAGCCCCAGCATTTT
NA,few,TRBV7-2,TRBJ2-1,CASSLAGFSQFF,TGTGCCAGCAGCTTAGCGGGGTTTTCGCAGTTCTTC
NA,NA,TRBV5-1,TRBJ1-1,CASSWGAGASNTEAFF,TGCGCCAGCAGCTGGGGGGCGGGGGCCTCGAACACTGAAGCTTTCTTT
NA,NA,TRBV9,TRBJ2-2,CASSVVQVGELFF,TGTGCCAGCAGCGTAGTGCAGGTCGGGGAGCTGTTTTTT